Listed below are T cell receptor beta chains from one sample, sequenced in a study of immune evolution from preneoplasia to lung adenocarcinoma. Method: immunoSEQ multiplex PCR; TCRdb's copy keeps in-frame clones and lacks some. The sample shows roughly 9,900 clones, about three quarters of them seen only once. Sequencing was carried out using FFPE minimally invasive lung adenocarcinoma tissue. The source of these receptors is a person aged 70 to 79 with lung adenocarcinoma. Some clones in this sample may be carry-over from other donors' samples. Each CDR3 is given with its conserved first and last residue. Each record gives: V gene, clone size, D gene, J gene, CDR3 protein, CDR3 DNA. A D gene is named only where the DNA matches it firmly. Size is omitted from some rows. Given values are once, few, many or a class for expanded clones.

V gene: TRBV7-3
clone size: NA
D gene: NA
J gene: TRBJ2-1
CDR3 protein: CASSSRQGMNNEQFF
CDR3 DNA: TGTGCCAGCAGCTCAAGGCAGGGGATGAACAATGAGCAGTTCTTC

V gene: TRBV30
clone size: few
D gene: NA
J gene: TRBJ1-2
CDR3 protein: CAFFMGAVVSF
CDR3 DNA: TGTGCCTTTTTCATGGGGGCGGTCGTTTCCTTC

V gene: TRBV30
clone size: NA
D gene: TRBD1
J gene: TRBJ2-1
CDR3 protein: CAWSTGTGGHDEQFF
CDR3 DNA: TGTGCCTGGAGTACCGGGACAGGGGGTCACGATGAGCAGTTCTTC

V gene: TRBV27
clone size: NA
D gene: NA
J gene: TRBJ1-1
CDR3 protein: CASSSTSWATEAFF
CDR3 DNA: TGTGCCAGCAGTTCTACTAGCTGGGCAACTGAAGCTTTCTTT

V gene: TRBV5-1
clone size: NA
D gene: NA
J gene: TRBJ1-2
CDR3 protein: CASSRDSNYGYTF
CDR3 DNA: TGCGCCAGCAGCCGGGATTCTAACTATGGCTACACCTTC

V gene: TRBV30
clone size: NA
D gene: NA
J gene: TRBJ1-1
CDR3 protein: CAWSLGGLNTEAFF
CDR3 DNA: TGTGCCTGGAGTCTGGGAGGCCTGAACACTGAAGCTTTCTTT

V gene: TRBV5-6
clone size: NA
D gene: NA
J gene: TRBJ2-2
CDR3 protein: CASSFGTGELFF
CDR3 DNA: TGTGCCAGCAGCTTCGGGACCGGGGAGCTGTTTTTT

V gene: TRBV27
clone size: NA
D gene: NA
J gene: TRBJ2-5
CDR3 protein: CASSPTSFGETQYF
CDR3 DNA: TGTGCCAGCAGTCCGACTAGTTTTGGAGAGACCCAGTACTTC

V gene: TRBV6-5
clone size: few
D gene: NA
J gene: TRBJ2-2
CDR3 protein: CATQGARSGELFF
CDR3 DNA: TGTGCCACCCAGGGCGCCCGGTCCGGGGAGCTGTTTTTT

V gene: TRBV27
clone size: NA
D gene: NA
J gene: TRBJ2-3
CDR3 protein: CASSSRPPPSTDTQYF
CDR3 DNA: TGTGCCAGCAGTTCGCGCCCGCCTCCTAGCACAGATACGCAGTATTTT

V gene: TRBV18
clone size: NA
D gene: NA
J gene: TRBJ2-7
CDR3 protein: CASSPPPRGEQYF
CDR3 DNA: TGTGCCAGCTCACCACCCCCTAGGGGCGAGCAGTACTTC

V gene: TRBV7-3
clone size: few
D gene: NA
J gene: TRBJ2-7
CDR3 protein: CASSLMPAGGHEQYF
CDR3 DNA: TGTGCCAGCAGCTTAATGCCAGCTGGGGGTCACGAGCAGTACTTC

V gene: TRBV2
clone size: NA
D gene: NA
J gene: TRBJ2-6
CDR3 protein: CASLEHGIGANVLTF
CDR3 DNA: TGTGCCAGCTTGGAGCACGGGATTGGGGCCAACGTCCTGACTTTC

V gene: TRBV15
clone size: NA
D gene: NA
J gene: TRBJ1-6
CDR3 protein: CATSRGDFGSPLHF
CDR3 DNA: TGTGCCACCAGCAGAGGGGATTTTGGTTCACCCCTCCACTTT

V gene: TRBV7-8
clone size: NA
D gene: NA
J gene: TRBJ1-2
CDR3 protein: CASSLPPNYGYTF
CDR3 DNA: TGTGCCAGCAGCTTACCACCTAACTATGGCTACACCTTC

V gene: TRBV6-5
clone size: NA
D gene: NA
J gene: TRBJ2-3
CDR3 protein: CASSSVDTQYF
CDR3 DNA: TGTGCCAGCAGTTCGGTAGATACGCAGTATTTT

V gene: TRBV25-1
clone size: few
D gene: NA
J gene: TRBJ2-3
CDR3 protein: CASSTPGWPTDTQYF
CDR3 DNA: TGTGCCAGCAGTACCCCAGGGTGGCCCACAGATACGCAGTATTTT

V gene: TRBV7-9
clone size: NA
D gene: NA
J gene: TRBJ2-3
CDR3 protein: CASSFIDTPGADTQYF
CDR3 DNA: TGTGCCAGCAGCTTCATCGACACTCCAGGGGCAGATACGCAGTATTTT

V gene: TRBV11-2
clone size: NA
D gene: NA
J gene: TRBJ2-3
CDR3 protein: CASSLIADTQYF
CDR3 DNA: TGTGCCAGCAGCTTAATAGCGGATACGCAGTATTTT

V gene: TRBV4-1
clone size: NA
D gene: NA
J gene: TRBJ2-5
CDR3 protein: CASSQALGLETQYF
CDR3 DNA: TGCGCCAGCAGCCAAGCTCTAGGATTGGAGACCCAGTACTTC

V gene: TRBV6-5
clone size: NA
D gene: NA
J gene: TRBJ2-1
CDR3 protein: CASSYGVSSYNEQFF
CDR3 DNA: TGTGCCAGCAGTTACGGGGTGAGCTCCTACAATGAGCAGTTCTTC

V gene: TRBV15
clone size: NA
D gene: NA
J gene: TRBJ1-1
CDR3 protein: CATSRDVRNTEAFF
CDR3 DNA: TGTGCCACCAGCAGAGATGTTAGGAACACTGAAGCTTTCTTT

V gene: TRBV7-3
clone size: NA
D gene: NA
J gene: TRBJ2-2
CDR3 protein: CASSLRGNGELFF
CDR3 DNA: TGTGCCAGCAGCTTAAGGGGGAACGGGGAGCTGTTTTTT

V gene: TRBV7-9
clone size: few
D gene: NA
J gene: TRBJ1-5
CDR3 protein: CASSLDSLTQHF
CDR3 DNA: TGTGCCAGCAGCTTAGACAGTTTGACCCAGCATTTT

V gene: TRBV4-1
clone size: NA
D gene: TRBD1
J gene: TRBJ1-1
CDR3 protein: CASSPGTGGAGDTEAFF
CDR3 DNA: TGCGCCAGCAGCCCCGGGACAGGGGGCGCGGGTGACACTGAAGCTTTCTTT

V gene: TRBV30
clone size: few
D gene: NA
J gene: TRBJ2-1
CDR3 protein: CAWGGNNEQFF
CDR3 DNA: TGTGCCTGGGGAGGCAACAATGAGCAGTTCTTC

V gene: TRBV12-5
clone size: NA
D gene: NA
J gene: TRBJ1-5
CDR3 protein: CASGLGGGNQPQHF
CDR3 DNA: TGTGCTAGTGGTTTGGGCGGGGGCAATCAGCCCCAGCATTTT

V gene: TRBV28
clone size: NA
D gene: NA
J gene: TRBJ1-5
CDR3 protein: CASSFGGQPQHF
CDR3 DNA: TGTGCCAGCAGTTTTGGAGGCCAGCCCCAGCATTTT

V gene: TRBV10-1
clone size: NA
D gene: NA
J gene: TRBJ1-1
CDR3 protein: CASRKNTEAFF
CDR3 DNA: TGCGCCAGCAGGAAGAACACTGAAGCTTTCTTT

V gene: TRBV27
clone size: NA
D gene: NA
J gene: TRBJ2-7
CDR3 protein: CASSSGQASYEQYF
CDR3 DNA: TGTGCCAGCAGTTCTGGACAAGCATCCTACGAGCAGTACTTC

V gene: TRBV6-6
clone size: NA
D gene: NA
J gene: TRBJ1-3
CDR3 protein: CASSSFTPGNTIYF
CDR3 DNA: TGTGCCAGCAGTTCCTTTACACCAGGAAACACCATATATTTT

V gene: TRBV28
clone size: NA
D gene: TRBD1
J gene: TRBJ2-7
CDR3 protein: CASTFSGQGGEQYF
CDR3 DNA: TGTGCCAGCACATTCTCGGGACAGGGAGGCGAGCAGTACTTC

V gene: TRBV6-5
clone size: few
D gene: NA
J gene: TRBJ2-7
CDR3 protein: CASRRTGSYEQYF
CDR3 DNA: TGTGCCAGCAGGAGGACTGGATCATACGAGCAGTACTTC

V gene: TRBV30
clone size: NA
D gene: NA
J gene: TRBJ1-2
CDR3 protein: CAWSVPGGGIRGYTF
CDR3 DNA: TGTGCCTGGAGTGTACCGGGTGGGGGTATACGCGGCTACACCTTC